The 20 T cell receptor beta chains in this list originate from one sample, sequenced in a study of CD8+CD57+ T cells in acquired aplastic anemia. Genomic DNA templated the TCR beta VDJ and CDR3 profiling. In TCRdb, the reads were re-called with MiXCR into one record per CDR3 protein. The table shows 100,000 to 150,000 distinct CDR3 sequences, with about 46% occurring only once. Sequencing used sorted CD4+, CD8+, or CD8+CD57+ T cells (not recorded which) from PBMCs. All receptors come from a human donor in good health, serving as a control.

This clonotype was seen many times. The rearrangement uses TRBV2 and TRBJ2-6, with D unclear. From germline, CDR1 is SNHLY and CDR2 FYNNEI. Trimming removed 4 bases from V and 2 bases from J, with 9 bases in between. The CDR3 contains 15 residues. The DNA for the CDR3 is TGTGCCAGCAGTGGGGTGAGAACTGGGGCCAACGTCCTGACTTTC. Amino acids: CASSGVRTGANVLTF.

The rearrangement links TRBV10-3 to TRBJ1-6; 9 bases are a match to TRBD1. CDR1 and CDR2 (germline): ENHRY, SYGVKD. The CDR3 consists of 15 residues. V shed 2 bases, J shed 8 bases, and the junction held 4 bases outside the gene matches. CDR3 residues: CAISEKQGADSPLHF. DNA for the CDR3: TGTGCCATCAGTGAGAAACAGGGGGCGGATTCACCCCTCCACTTT.

CDR3 coding DNA: TGTGCCAGTAGGCAACTAGGGACAGGGAGCACTGAAGCTTTCTTT. It translates to CASRQLGTGSTEAFF. This chain uses TRBV19 with TRBJ1-1; 9 bases are a match to TRBD1. Germline CDR1 LNHDA, CDR2 SQIVND (reference sequence). V was pared by 6 bases and J by 4 bases, with 9 bases of the junction left unmatched. This CDR3 spans 15 amino acids.

A few counts support this clonotype. This chain connects TRBV2 to TRBJ1-6; D may be TRBD1 (5 bases). Germline CDR1 and CDR2: SNHLY and FYNNEI. The V end was cut by 6 bases, the J end by 6 bases, with 12 bases between. The CDR3 runs 14 residues. CDR3 residues: CASRPWDGNSPLHF. The CDR3 DNA follows: TGTGCCAGCAGGCCATGGGACGGTAATTCACCCCTCCACTTT. Based on the CDR3 plus reference TRBV2 and TRBJ1-6, the full variable domain is EPEVTQTPSHQVTQMGQEVILRCVPISNHLYFYWYRQILGQKVEFLVSFYNNEISEKSEIFDDQFSVERPDGSNFTLKIRSTKLEDSAMYFCASRPWDGNSPLHFGNGTRLTVT.

The chain has TRBV9 and TRBJ2-3, with 7 positions matching TRBD1. Germline V gives CDR1 SGDLS, CDR2 YYNGEE. The CDR3 is 15 amino acids. The V and J ends lost 0 bases and 4 bases, in that order; junction bases with no gene match: 5. The CDR3 bases are TGTGCCAGCAGCGTAGGCGAAGGGGGCGCAGATACGCAGTATTTT. It codes for CASSVGEGGADTQYF.

Of note for this clonotype: A read error may be the cause here, since a much bigger clone is one base away. The V gene is TRBV11-2, the J gene TRBJ2-1, with TRBD2 as a possible D gene (6 bases). In germline, CDR1 is SGHAT, CDR2 FQNNGV. The CDR3 length is 16 residues. V was pared by 4 bases and J by 7 bases, with 20 bases between. The CDR3 DNA reads as TGTGCCAGCAGCTCCCTAGCGAGGGGCCGGGGGAATGAGCAGTTCTTC. As protein: CASSSLARGRGNEQFF. The variable domain in full, with the rest retrieved from reference TRBV11-2 and TRBJ2-1, is EAGVAQSPRYKIIEKRQSVAFWCNPISGHATLYWYQQILGQGPKLLIQFQNNGVVDDSQLPKDRFSAERLKGVDSTLKIQPAKLEDSAVYLCASSSLARGRGNEQFFGPGTRLTVL.

This clonotype was found many times. V is TRBV6-4 and J is TRBJ1-2; unclear D gene. The V end lost 5 bases, the J end lost 1 base, and 14 bases lay between the germline ends. The germline gives CDR1 MRHNA, CDR2 SNTAGT. The CDR3 totals 15 residues. Here the CDR3 DNA reads TGTGCCAGCAGTCGGACTGCTGGGGATAACTATGGCTACACCTTC. This gives the protein CASSRTAGDNYGYTF.

This clonotype was picked up many times. The chain carries TRBV12-3 or TRBV12-4 and TRBJ2-1; D possibly corresponds to TRBD2 (5 bases). The CDR3 is 13 residues long. Trimming shortened V by 5 bases and J by 5 bases, and 10 bases separated the two germline ends. In DNA form, the CDR3 reads TGTGCCAGCAGTGACGACGGGAACAATGAGCAGTTCTTC. Translated, it gives CASSDDGNNEQFF.

The chain uses TRBV10-3 and TRBJ1-5, with D uncertain. V was trimmed by 2 bases and J by 6 bases, leaving 11 bases between them. CDR3 size: 14 residues. The germline CDR1 and CDR2 sequences are ENHRY and SYGVKD. This CDR3 reads CAISEARDGQPQHF. The CDR3 region has the DNA TGTGCCATCAGTGAGGCAAGGGATGGTCAGCCCCAGCATTTT.

This clonotype has ten or more counts. V usage is TRBV6-5 and J usage is TRBJ1-6; no firm D call. The CDR3 extends over 17 amino acids. V was clipped by 4 bases and J by 0 bases, with 13 bases between them. Germline loops: CDR1 MNHEY, CDR2 SVGAGI. The CDR3 DNA reads TGTGCCAGCAGTTTTAGTTACTCCAGCTCCTATAATTCACCCCTCCACTTT. As protein: CASSFSYSSSYNSPLHF.

This clonotype was seen only a few times. The chain uses TRBV29-1 and TRBJ2-3, with 7 bases aligning to TRBD1. V gave up 3 bases and J gave up 2 bases; unmatched junction bases: 8. The CDR3 sequence is 15 residues long. From germline, CDR1 is SQVTM and CDR2 ANQGSEA. DNA for the CDR3: TGCAGCGTTGAGGGCAACAGGGGACACACAGATACGCAGTATTTT. Translation: CSVEGNRGHTDTQYF.

V is TRBV9 and J is TRBJ2-7, with unresolved D. V shed 3 bases and J shed 3 bases, with 10 bases lying between them. This CDR3 is 13 amino acids long. Germline loops: CDR1 SGDLS, CDR2 YYNGEE. Here the CDR3 reads CASSARMGYEQYF. The CDR3 DNA reads as TGTGCCAGCAGCGCACGGATGGGCTACGAGCAGTACTTC.

V usage is TRBV2 and J usage is TRBJ1-5; the D gene is possibly TRBD1 (5 bases). CDR3 size: 15 residues. Between the trimmed V and J ends, which lost 2 bases and 5 bases, there was a span of 13 bases. Looked up from germline, CDR1 is SNHLY and CDR2 is FYNNEI. The CDR3 sequence: CASSEIGQGDQPQHF. As DNA, the CDR3 is TGTGCCAGCAGTGAAATAGGGCAGGGTGATCAGCCCCAGCATTTT. Full variable domain (outside the CDR3, taken from reference TRBV2 and TRBJ1-5): EPEVTQTPSHQVTQMGQEVILRCVPISNHLYFYWYRQILGQKVEFLVSFYNNEISEKSEIFDDQFSVERPDGSNFTLKIRSTKLEDSAMYFCASSEIGQGDQPQHFGDGTRLSIL.

This clonotype was seen repeatedly, ten times or more. V and J are TRBV6-2 or TRBV6-3 and TRBJ1-5, with 8 bases lining up with TRBD1. The CDR3 length is 14 residues. Germline values: CDR1 MNHEY, CDR2 SVGEGT. V shed 6 bases and J 6 bases; nucleotides not matched to a gene: 7. The CDR3 region is CASRGNRGVQPQHF. The CDR3 DNA reads as TGTGCCAGCAGAGGAAACAGGGGGGTTCAGCCCCAGCATTTT.

There are many counts of this clonotype. The chain has TRBV6-5 and TRBJ1-2; 7 nucleotides align to TRBD1. The CDR3 runs 12 residues. With 2 bases clipped from V and 14 bases from J, the junction kept 8 bases outside the gene matches. The germline gives CDR1 MNHEY, CDR2 SVGAGI. In nucleotides, the CDR3 is TGTGCCAGCAGTTACGGGGGACAGCTCCCTACCTTC. This gives the protein CASSYGGQLPTF.

This clonotype was recorded at least ten times. The chain carries TRBV13 and TRBJ2-7; D might be TRBD1 or TRBD2, each matching 5 bases. In germline, CDR1 is PRHDT, CDR2 FYEKMQ (reference sequence). Trimming stripped 5 bases from V and 2 bases from J, with 16 bases between. This CDR3 spans 15 amino acids. The CDR3 DNA reads as TGTGCCAGCAGCCAACGGACCGGGGCCCCCTACGAGCAGTACTTC. Encoded protein: CASSQRTGAPYEQYF.

This clonotype appeared once. This chain joins TRBV14 and TRBJ2-1; possible D gene TRBD1, 6 bases. The CDR3 totals 14 residues. The V end was cut by 0 bases, the J end by 10 bases, with 13 bases between. From germline, CDR1 is SGHDN and CDR2 FVKESK. The CDR3 loop is CASSQDQGSNEQFF. The CDR3 DNA reads as TGTGCCAGCAGCCAAGATCAGGGGTCTAACGAGCAGTTCTTC.

The chain carries TRBV7-2 and TRBJ1-2, with D possibly matching TRBD1 (6 bases). The CDR3 consists of 15 residues. Germline CDR1 reads SGHTA; CDR2 reads FQGNSA. The ends were cut back, 5 bases at V and 7 bases at J, with 20 bases in the middle. The CDR3 here is CASSPAGQWFRGYTF. The CDR3 DNA reads as TGTGCCAGCAGCCCTGCTGGACAGTGGTTTCGTGGCTACACCTTC.

This clonotype was counted at least ten times. V usage is TRBV7-3 and J usage is TRBJ1-5; D gene uncertain. The V end lost 0 bases, the J end lost 4 bases, and 4 bases lay between the germline ends. The germline V gene has CDR1 SGHTA and CDR2 FQGTGA. There are 13 residues in the CDR3. The CDR3 DNA follows: TGTGCCAGCAGCTTAACCTTAAATCAGCCCCAGCATTTT. Translated: CASSLTLNQPQHF. The full variable domain, its missing parts supplied by reference TRBV7-3 and TRBJ1-5, is GAGVSQTPSNKVTEKGKYVELRCDPISGHTALYWYRQSLGQGPEFLIYFQGTGAADDSGLPNDRFFAVRPEGSVSTLKIQRTERGDSAVYLCASSLTLNQPQHFGDGTRLSIL.

This chain links TRBV19 with TRBJ1-6, with unresolved D. This CDR3 has 11 amino acids. Trimming removed 7 bases from V and 6 bases from J, with 4 bases in between. The V gene's germline CDR1 is LNHDA and CDR2 SQIVND (reference sequence). The CDR3 bases are TGTGCCAGTATGGGTAATTCACCCCTCCACTTT. As protein: CASMGNSPLHF. Drawing the rest from reference TRBV19 and TRBJ1-6, the complete variable domain is DGGITQSPKYLFRKEGQNVTLSCEQNLNHDAMYWYRQDPGQGLRLIYYSQIVNDFQKGDIAEGYSVSREKKESFPLTVTSAQKNPTAFYLCASMGNSPLHFGNGTRLTVT.